The entry that follows covers one TCR beta chain sequence. Its antigen is unidentified. CDR3 length: 16 residues. CDR1 and CDR2 from the germline V gene are SGHVS and FQNEAQ. V was clipped by 5 bases and J by 1 base; unmatched bases: 6. These data originate in a study of cytomegalovirus exposure and HLA in healthy donors. Findings and caveats of the study: Overall, roughly 160 TCR beta chains were annotated as cytomegalovirus-associated. While the bulk of TCR sequences proved rare, some public TCRs turned up in many donors.

Libraries were prepared by immunoSEQ multiplex PCR; TCRdb keeps only in-frame clonotypes and omits some of them. Among around 56,000 clones listed, just over 90% were seen once. This rearrangement joins TRBV7-8 to TRBJ1-5; 9 positions agree with TRBD1. The sample was PBMCs. The receptor's source is a woman aged 18-30 years in good health and CMV-seropositive. This chain's CDR3 is CASSPGTGMSNQPQHF. In DNA form, the CDR3 reads TGTGCCAGCAGCCCCGGGACAGGGATGAGCAATCAGCCCCAGCATTTT.